This T cell receptor (beta chain) is from a study of sequential checkpoint blockade in melanoma. Turning to the study itself: Randomization was 1:1 between first-line nivolumab→ipilimumab and ipilimumab→nivolumab. Matched biopsies came pretreatment and at week 13 for twenty-two patients. Overall study results and limits: Patients with week-13 increases in T-cell fraction and clonality benefited about 30 times more often.

The assay was immunoSEQ multiplex PCR, and TCRdb's table has in-frame clones only and misses some. The sample has some 3,500 clones, about 23% seen once. The ends were cut back, 3 bases at V and 4 bases at J, with 12 bases in the middle. The CDR3 extends over 14 amino acids. The germline gives CDR1 SGHNT, CDR2 YENEEA. The table lists this clone with a few counts. Its matching antigen is unknown. The sample's treatment: randomized to nivolumab then ipilimumab (arm A) or the reverse (arm B). The V gene is TRBV11-3, the J gene TRBJ1-2, with unresolved D. This TCR came from a human donor with melanoma. The material was tumor tissue (inferred from file names), obtained from a patient given nivolumab and ipilimumab in sequence. The CDR3 DNA reads TGTGCCAGCAGCTTGGCCGGGAGAGCCTATGGCTACACCTTC. Translation: CASSLAGRAYGYTF.